The clone carrying this T cell receptor (beta chain) showed up just a few times. Its antigen is unidentified. Trimming left V 5 bases short and J 3 bases short, with 20 bases between. The CDR3 is 16 residues long. In germline, CDR1 is MNHEY, CDR2 SMNVEV (reference sequence). This specimen comes from a study of T cell repertoires in cytomegalovirus infection. Overall study: CMV infection together with matching HLA type was indicated by public TCR beta signatures.

TCRdb reprocessed the reads via MiXCR and lists one record per CDR3 protein. This table has 400,000 or so distinct CDR3 sequences, approximately 31% appearing once. Overall study results and limits: Summed frequency of shared TCR beta families picked out CMV carriers who also had the relevant HLA. In two of eight donors, the top clonotype was HLA-C-restricted CMV-specific.

The sample comprised PBMCs. The chain combines TRBV27 with TRBJ2-7, with a tentative D call TRBD2 (5 bases). The sequence derives from a human donor in good health (CMV status not recorded). Some clones in this sample may be carry-over from other donors' samples. CDR3 DNA: TGTGCCAGCAGTCATCTAATGGACGGAGGAGTCTACGAGCAGTACTTC. Translating gives CASSHLMDGGVYEQYF.